The clone carrying this T cell receptor beta chain turned up a few times. Its antigen is currently unknown. The data are from a study of CD8 T cells in ankylosing spondylitis. Findings of the study overall: The clones that were linked to disease were reported to be significantly enriched in matched synovial fluid samples from ankylosing spondylitis patients. Existing reports had already noted some motif variants in reactive arthritis synovial fluid and blood. There was a TCR beta motif, made of 7 or 8 highly homologous variants, that appeared characteristic of ankylosing spondylitis blood.

The CDR3 is made up of 15 amino acids. The germline V gene encodes CDR1 MNHNS and CDR2 SASEGT. With V trimmed by 5 bases and J by 2 bases, 5 bases remained unmatched. Quantitative 5'-RACE with molecular barcodes generated TCR beta libraries. TCRdb reprocessed the 5' RACE reads with MiXCR, giving one entry per CDR3 protein. The sample has fewer than 400,000 distinct CDR3 sequences; roughly 8% are singletons. The sequenced sample consisted of blood, either unsorted or a sorted T cell fraction (not recorded which). J is TRBJ1-3 and V is TRBV6-1; 8 nucleotides line up with TRBD1. The clonotype was recovered from a male donor with ankylosing spondylitis. The CDR3 nucleotides are TGTGCCAGCAGTCTCAGGGGGCGACCTGGAAACACCATATATTTT. Its protein product is CASSLRGRPGNTIYF.